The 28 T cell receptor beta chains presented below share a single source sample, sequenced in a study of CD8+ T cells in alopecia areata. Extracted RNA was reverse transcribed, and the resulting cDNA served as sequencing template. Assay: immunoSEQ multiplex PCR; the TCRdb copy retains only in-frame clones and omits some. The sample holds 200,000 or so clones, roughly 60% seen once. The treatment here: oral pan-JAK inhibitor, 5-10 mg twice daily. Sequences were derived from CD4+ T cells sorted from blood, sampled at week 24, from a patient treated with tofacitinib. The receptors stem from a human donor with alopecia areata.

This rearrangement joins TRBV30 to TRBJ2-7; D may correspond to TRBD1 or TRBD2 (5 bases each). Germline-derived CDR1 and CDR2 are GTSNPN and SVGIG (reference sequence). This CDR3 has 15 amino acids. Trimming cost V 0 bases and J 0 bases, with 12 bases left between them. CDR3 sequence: CAWSVFGTFSYEQYF. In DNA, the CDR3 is TGTGCCTGGAGTGTATTCGGGACCTTCTCCTACGAGCAGTACTTC.

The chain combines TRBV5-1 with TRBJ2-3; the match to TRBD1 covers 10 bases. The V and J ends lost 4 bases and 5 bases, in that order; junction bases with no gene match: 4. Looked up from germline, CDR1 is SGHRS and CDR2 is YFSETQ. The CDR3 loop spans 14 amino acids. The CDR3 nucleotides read TGCGCCAGCAGCGGGACAGGGGTGATAGATACGCAGTATTTT. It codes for CASSGTGVIDTQYF.

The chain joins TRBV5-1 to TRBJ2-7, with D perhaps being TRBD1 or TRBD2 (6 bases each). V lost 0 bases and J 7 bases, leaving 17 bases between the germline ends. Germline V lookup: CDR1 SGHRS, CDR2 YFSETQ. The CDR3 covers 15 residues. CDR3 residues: CASSLDSAGAGEQYF. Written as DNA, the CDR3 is TGCGCCAGCAGCTTGGATTCGGCAGGGGCGGGGGAGCAGTACTTC.

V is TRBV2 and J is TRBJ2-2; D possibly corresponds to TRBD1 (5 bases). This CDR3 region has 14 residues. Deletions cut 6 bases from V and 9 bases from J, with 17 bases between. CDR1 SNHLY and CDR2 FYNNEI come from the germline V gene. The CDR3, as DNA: TGTGCCAGCAGGCGACAGCTGAACGTACGGGAGCTGTTTTTT. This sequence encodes CASRRQLNVRELFF. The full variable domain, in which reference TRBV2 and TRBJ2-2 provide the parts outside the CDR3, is EPEVTQTPSHQVTQMGQEVILRCVPISNHLYFYWYRQILGQKVEFLVSFYNNEISEKSEIFDDQFSVERPDGSNFTLKIRSTKLEDSAMYFCASRRQLNVRELFFGEGSRLTVL.

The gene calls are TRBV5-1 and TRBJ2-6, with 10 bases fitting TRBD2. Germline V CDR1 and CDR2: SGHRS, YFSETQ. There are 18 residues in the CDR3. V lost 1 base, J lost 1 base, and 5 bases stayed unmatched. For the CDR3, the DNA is TGCGCCAGCAGCTTGTCCCCAGCGGGGGGGTCTGGGGCCAACGTCCTGACTTTC. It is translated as CASSLSPAGGSGANVLTF.

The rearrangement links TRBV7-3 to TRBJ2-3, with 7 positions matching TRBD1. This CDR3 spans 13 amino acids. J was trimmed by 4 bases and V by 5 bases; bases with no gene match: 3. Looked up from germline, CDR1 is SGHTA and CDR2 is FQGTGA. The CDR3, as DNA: TGTGCCAGCAGCGACAGGGTCTCAGATACGCAGTATTTT. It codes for CASSDRVSDTQYF.

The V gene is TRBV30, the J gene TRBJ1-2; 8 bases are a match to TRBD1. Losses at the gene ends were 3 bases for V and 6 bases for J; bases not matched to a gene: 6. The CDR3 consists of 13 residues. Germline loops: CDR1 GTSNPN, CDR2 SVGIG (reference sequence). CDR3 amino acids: CAWRAQGGDGYTF. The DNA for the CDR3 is TGTGCCTGGAGGGCACAGGGGGGGGATGGCTACACCTTC.

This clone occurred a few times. The CDR3 sequence: CASDPGLAGYEQYF. CDR3 nucleotides: TGTGCCAGCGATCCGGGACTAGCGGGGTATGAGCAGTACTTC. This chain connects TRBV25-1 to TRBJ2-7; 13 nucleotides match TRBD2. Germline trimming cut 8 bases from V and 7 bases from J; bases unmatched to any gene: 8. Germline V gives CDR1 MGHDK, CDR2 SYGVNS. CDR3 size: 14 residues.

The CDR3 nucleotides read TGTGCCTGGAGCCTGCAAGAACGCGAGCAGTACTTC. Encoded protein: CAWSLQEREQYF. J is TRBJ2-7 and V is TRBV30; D gene uncertain. Germline V gene lookup returns CDR1 GTSNPN and CDR2 SVGIG (reference sequence). The ends were cut back, 3 bases at V and 6 bases at J, with 12 bases in the middle. The CDR3 is 12 residues long.

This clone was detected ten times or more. In DNA form, the CDR3 reads TGTGCCACCAGCAGAGACAGGGGAACCCCTCGGACCCAGTACTTC. Translated: CATSRDRGTPRTQYF. The gene calls are TRBV15 and TRBJ2-5; D might be TRBD1 (6 bases). Trimming shortened V by 0 bases and J by 7 bases, and 15 bases separated the two germline ends. The CDR3 spans 15 residues. The germline V gene has CDR1 LNHNV and CDR2 YYDKDF (reference sequence).

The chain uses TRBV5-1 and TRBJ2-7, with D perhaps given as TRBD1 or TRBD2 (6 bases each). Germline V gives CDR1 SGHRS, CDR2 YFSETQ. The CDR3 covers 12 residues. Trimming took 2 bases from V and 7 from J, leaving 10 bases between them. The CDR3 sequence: CASSFGGGEQYF. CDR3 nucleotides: TGCGCCAGCAGCTTTGGAGGGGGAGAGCAGTACTTC.

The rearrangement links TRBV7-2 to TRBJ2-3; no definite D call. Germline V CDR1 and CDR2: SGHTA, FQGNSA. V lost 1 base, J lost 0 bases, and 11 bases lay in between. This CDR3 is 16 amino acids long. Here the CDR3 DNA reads TGTGCCAGCAGCTTAGTGGGCGTAGATAGCACAGATACGCAGTATTTT. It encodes CASSLVGVDSTDTQYF. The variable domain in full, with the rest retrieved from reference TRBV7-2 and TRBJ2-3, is GAGVSQSPSNKVTEKGKDVELRCDPISGHTALYWYRQSLGQGLEFLIYFQGNSAPDKSGLPSDRFSAERTGGSVSTLTIQRTQQEDSAVYLCASSLVGVDSTDTQYFGPGTRLTVL.

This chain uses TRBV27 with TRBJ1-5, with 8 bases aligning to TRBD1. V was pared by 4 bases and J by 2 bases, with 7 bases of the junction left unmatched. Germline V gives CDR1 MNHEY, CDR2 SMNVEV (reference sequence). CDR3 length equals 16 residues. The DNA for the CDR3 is TGTGCCAGCAGTTCCCGGACAGGGCTGCGCAATCAGCCCCAGCATTTT. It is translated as CASSSRTGLRNQPQHF.

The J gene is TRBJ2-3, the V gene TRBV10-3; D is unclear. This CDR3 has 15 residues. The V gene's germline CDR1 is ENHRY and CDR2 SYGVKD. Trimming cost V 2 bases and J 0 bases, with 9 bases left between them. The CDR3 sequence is CAISEQDRSTDTQYF. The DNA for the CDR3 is TGTGCCATCAGTGAGCAGGATAGGAGCACAGATACGCAGTATTTT.

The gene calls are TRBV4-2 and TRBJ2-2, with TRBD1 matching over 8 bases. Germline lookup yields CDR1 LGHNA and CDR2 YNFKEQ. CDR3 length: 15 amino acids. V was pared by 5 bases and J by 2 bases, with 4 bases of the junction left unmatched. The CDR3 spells CASSSTGANTGELFF. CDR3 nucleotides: TGTGCCAGCAGCTCGACAGGGGCCAACACCGGGGAGCTGTTTTTT.

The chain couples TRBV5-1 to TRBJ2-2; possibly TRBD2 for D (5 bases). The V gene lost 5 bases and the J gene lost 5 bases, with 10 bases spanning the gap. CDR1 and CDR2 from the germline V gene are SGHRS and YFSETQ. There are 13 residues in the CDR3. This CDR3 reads CASRPDSTGELFF. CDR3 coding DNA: TGCGCCAGCAGACCGGACTCGACCGGGGAGCTGTTTTTT.

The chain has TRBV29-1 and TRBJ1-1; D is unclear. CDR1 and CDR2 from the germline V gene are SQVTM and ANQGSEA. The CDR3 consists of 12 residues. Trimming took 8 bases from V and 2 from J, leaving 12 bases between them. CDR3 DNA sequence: TGCAGCCTCGCCCGAGGCAACACTGAAGCTTTCTTT. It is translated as CSLARGNTEAFF.

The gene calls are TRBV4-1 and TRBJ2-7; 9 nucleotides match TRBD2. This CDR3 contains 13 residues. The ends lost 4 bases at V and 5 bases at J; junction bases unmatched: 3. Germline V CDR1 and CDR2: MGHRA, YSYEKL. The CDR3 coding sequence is TGCGCCAGCAGCCCCCGACTAGCGGACGAGCAGTACTTC. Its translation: CASSPRLADEQYF.

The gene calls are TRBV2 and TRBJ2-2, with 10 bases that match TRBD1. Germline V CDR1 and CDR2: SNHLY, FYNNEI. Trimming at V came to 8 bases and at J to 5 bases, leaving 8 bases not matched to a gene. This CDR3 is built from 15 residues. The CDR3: CASDRGDRGTGELFF. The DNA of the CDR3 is TGTGCCAGCGACCGAGGGGACAGGGGAACCGGGGAGCTGTTTTTT.

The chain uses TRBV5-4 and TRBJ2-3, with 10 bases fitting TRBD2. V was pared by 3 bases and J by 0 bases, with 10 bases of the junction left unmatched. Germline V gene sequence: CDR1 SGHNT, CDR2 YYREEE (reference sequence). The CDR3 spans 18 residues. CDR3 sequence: CASSYPGTSDSSTDTQYF. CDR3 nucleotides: TGTGCCAGCAGCTACCCCGGGACTAGCGACTCTAGCACAGATACGCAGTATTTT.

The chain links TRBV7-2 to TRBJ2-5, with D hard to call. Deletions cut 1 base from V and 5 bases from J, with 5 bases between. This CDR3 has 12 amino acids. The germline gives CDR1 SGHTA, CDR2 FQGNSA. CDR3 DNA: TGTGCCAGCAGCTTAGAGGTCGAGACCCAGTACTTC. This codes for CASSLEVETQYF.

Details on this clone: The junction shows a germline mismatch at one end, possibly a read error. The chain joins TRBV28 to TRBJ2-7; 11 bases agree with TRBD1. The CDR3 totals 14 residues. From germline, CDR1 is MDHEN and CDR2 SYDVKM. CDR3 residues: CASSLWDRGGEQYF. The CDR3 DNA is TGTGCCAGCAGTCTATGGGACAGGGGGGGCGAGCAGTACTTC.

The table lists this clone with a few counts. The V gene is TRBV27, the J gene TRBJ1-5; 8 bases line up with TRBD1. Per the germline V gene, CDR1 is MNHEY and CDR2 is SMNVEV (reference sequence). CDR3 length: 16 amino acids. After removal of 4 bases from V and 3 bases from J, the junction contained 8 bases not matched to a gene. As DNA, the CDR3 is TGTGCCAGCAGTTCTTGGACAGGGCGCGACAATCAGCCCCAGCATTTT. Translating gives CASSSWTGRDNQPQHF.

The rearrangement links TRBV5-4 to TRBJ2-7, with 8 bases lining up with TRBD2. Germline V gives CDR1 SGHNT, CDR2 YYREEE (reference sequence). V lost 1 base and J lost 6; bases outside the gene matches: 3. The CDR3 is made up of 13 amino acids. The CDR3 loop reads CASSLFAGGEQYF. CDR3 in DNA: TGTGCCAGCAGCTTGTTCGCGGGAGGCGAGCAGTACTTC.

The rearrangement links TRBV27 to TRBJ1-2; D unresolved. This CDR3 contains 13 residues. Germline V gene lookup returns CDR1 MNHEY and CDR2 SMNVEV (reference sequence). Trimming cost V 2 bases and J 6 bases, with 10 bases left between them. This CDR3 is CASSLKPGHGYTF. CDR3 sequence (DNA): TGTGCCAGCAGTTTAAAGCCCGGCCATGGCTACACCTTC.

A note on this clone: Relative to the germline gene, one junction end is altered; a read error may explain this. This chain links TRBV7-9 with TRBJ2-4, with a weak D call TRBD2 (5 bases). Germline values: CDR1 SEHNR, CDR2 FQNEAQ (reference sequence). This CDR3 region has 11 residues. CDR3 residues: CASSLANIQYF. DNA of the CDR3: TGTGCCAGCAGCCTAGCAAACATTCAGTACTTC. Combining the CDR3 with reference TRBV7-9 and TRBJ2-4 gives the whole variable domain DTGVSQNPRHKITKRGQNVTFRCDPISEHNRLYWYRQTLGQGPEFLTYFQNEAQLEKSRLLSDRFSAERPKGSFSTLEIQRTEQGDSAMYLCASSLANIQYFGAGTRLSVL.

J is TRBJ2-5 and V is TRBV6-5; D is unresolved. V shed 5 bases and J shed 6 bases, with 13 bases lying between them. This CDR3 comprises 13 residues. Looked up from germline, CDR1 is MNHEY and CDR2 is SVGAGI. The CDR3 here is CASSTTAQKTQYF. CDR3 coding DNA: TGTGCCAGCAGTACCACCGCACAAAAGACCCAGTACTTC.

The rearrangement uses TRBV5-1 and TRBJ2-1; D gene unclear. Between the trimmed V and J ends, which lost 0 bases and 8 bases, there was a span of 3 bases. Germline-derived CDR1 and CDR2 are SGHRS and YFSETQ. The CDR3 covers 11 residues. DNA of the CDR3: TGCGCCAGCAGCTTGGACTATGAGCAGTTCTTC. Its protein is CASSLDYEQFF.